This entry features one TCR beta chain sequence. TCRdb used MiXCR to reprocess the 5' RACE reads, holding one entry per CDR3 protein. The sample holds approximately 560,000 distinct CDR3 sequences, approximately 15% seen once. The data are from a study of T-cell memory formation after mild COVID-19. Trimming stripped 6 bases from V and 2 bases from J, with 17 bases between. This CDR3 has 15 amino acids. The germline CDR1 and CDR2 sequences are MGHRA and YSYEKL. The rearrangement links TRBV4-1 to TRBJ2-7; possible D gene TRBD2, 6 bases. The specimen sequenced was PBMCs or a T cell subset sorted from them (not recorded which). The source of this sequence is an adult woman who had mild COVID-19 (a few samples of this study predate the infection). Cell type and time point are not known. The CDR3 coding sequence is TGCGCCAGCAGACAGACGGGACTCTGGACCTACGAGCAGTACTTC. It encodes CASRQTGLWTYEQYF.